A single sample gave rise to the 6 T cell receptor beta chains below, sequenced in a study of T cell responses to AZD1222 COVID-19 vaccine. Method: immunoSEQ multiplex PCR; TCRdb's copy keeps in-frame clones and lacks some. Found here are about 150,000 clones, about 93% of them singletons; the top ten hold roughly 5%. The sample was peripheral blood, taken on day 0 of AZD1222 vaccination. Receptors originate from an adult in good health.

CDR3 DNA: TGTGCCAGCACCCTGGGACAGGGTAATGAAAAACTGTTTTTT. This gives the protein CASTLGQGNEKLFF. The genes are TRBV6-5 and TRBJ1-4; 9 nucleotides align to TRBD1. The ends lost 7 bases at V and 4 bases at J; junction bases unmatched: 4. Germline V gene data show CDR1 as MNHEY and CDR2 as SVGAGI. The CDR3 consists of 14 residues.

The chain recombines TRBV5-5 with TRBJ2-3; 7 nucleotides match TRBD1. Trimming took 1 base from V and 1 from J; bases not matched to a gene: 12. The length of the CDR3 is 18 residues. Germline V gene lookup returns CDR1 SGHKS and CDR2 YYEKEE (reference sequence). CDR3: CASSLRHDTGVGTDTQYF. The CDR3 nucleotides read TGTGCCAGCAGCTTGCGGCACGATACAGGGGTTGGCACAGATACGCAGTATTTT.

This CDR3 is CASSLVGSTDTQYF. DNA for the CDR3: TGCGCCAGCAGCTTGGTTGGGAGCACAGATACGCAGTATTTT. The chain recombines TRBV5-1 with TRBJ2-3; D is uncertain. Germline CDR1 SGHRS, CDR2 YFSETQ. CDR3 size: 14 residues. Trimming pared 0 bases from V and 0 bases from J, leaving 5 bases between.

The V and J genes are TRBV27 and TRBJ2-3, with 13 bases identical to TRBD2. Germline values: CDR1 MNHEY, CDR2 SMNVEV (reference sequence). This CDR3 spans 17 amino acids. The ends lost 4 bases at V and 5 bases at J; junction bases unmatched: 9. CDR3 DNA sequence: TGTGCCAGCAGTTCCTCGGGACTAGCGGGAATGCAAGATACGCAGTATTTT. This sequence encodes CASSSSGLAGMQDTQYF.

The rearrangement links TRBV5-5 to TRBJ1-2; D is ambiguous. Germline loops: CDR1 SGHKS, CDR2 YYEKEE (reference sequence). The V end lost 3 bases, the J end lost 8 bases, and 11 bases lay between the germline ends. The CDR3 consists of 12 residues. The CDR3 protein is CASSSSGQGYTF. The CDR3 nucleotides read TGTGCCAGCAGCTCCTCCGGGCAAGGCTACACCTTC. Full variable domain (rest looked up from reference TRBV5-5 and TRBJ1-2): DAGVTQSPTHLIKTRGQQVTLRCSPISGHKSVSWYQQVLGQGPQFIFQYYEKEERGRGNFPDRFSARQFPNYSSELNVNALLLGDSALYLCASSSSGQGYTFGSGTRLTVV.

This chain connects TRBV7-2 to TRBJ1-1, with D tentatively TRBD1 (6 bases). The CDR3 length is 12 residues. V was shortened by 7 bases and J by 4 bases, with 10 bases between the two germline ends. CDR1 and CDR2 (germline): SGHTA, FQGNSA. CDR3 bases: TGTGCCAGCATCGGAGGGGGCACTGAAGCTTTCTTT. This translates into CASIGGGTEAFF.